This note documents a single T cell receptor (beta chain) sequence. Its antigen remains undetermined. Base qualities were left out, and no much larger clone turns up one base away. In total, approximately 700 healthy bone marrow donors made up the cohort. All cohort members were sampled while nominally healthy, although unrecorded immune exposures were likely present. The donor was CMV seropositive and was included in the group of approximately 310 seropositive cohort members. A peripheral blood sample was provided by each donor, and peripheral blood mononuclear cells were used for TCR beta sequencing. The Qiagen DNeasy Blood Extraction Kit was used to extract genomic DNA from the blood cell samples. The library relied on the immunoSEQ multiplex PCR assay. For the multiplex PCR, a mixture combining 60 forward primers for TCR Vbeta segments and 13 reverse primers for TCR Jbeta segments was used. A multiplex PCR assay on genomic DNA amplified the CDR3 region of rearranged TCR beta genes. Amplified TCR beta libraries were sequenced as 87-base-pair reads on the Illumina HiSeq System. The paper's processing steps were these. A later analysis tallied tens of millions of unique TCR beta chains across the 666 repertoires, and around 10 million of those chains were shared by two or more donors. To remove PCR and sequencing errors, raw reads were error-corrected and collapsed into unique sequences using a nearest-neighbor algorithm that merged closely related sequences. CDR3 sequences were aligned to IMGT reference sequences to assign V, D and J gene segments. Each retained sequence needed at least a six-nucleotide match to both a V gene segment and a J gene segment. Rearrangements were classified as productive when the CDR3 lacked stop codons and remained in frame with V and J, and all other rearrangements were classified as non-productive. CDR3 was defined by IMGT convention, running from the second conserved V-encoded cysteine to the conserved J-encoded phenylalanine. In an earlier analysis of some 550 of the donors, sequences lacking an unambiguous match to a single V gene segment were excluded. In an earlier analysis of about 590 of the donors, a V segment was called functional when productive rearrangements were above 56.7%, and segregating when the standard deviation between donors exceeded 5%. A statistical classification framework was developed to diagnose cytomegalovirus status using the catalog of TCR beta chain sequences. A later analysis assigned V and J genes by comparing TCR nucleotide sequences with IMGT/GENE-DB human TR gene sequences. The TCRdist pipeline was used in a later analysis to assign CDR3 sequences and most-parsimonious VDJ recombination scenarios. In a later analysis, each TCR beta chain was defined by its CDR3 amino acid sequence together with its V-gene family, and reads without a unique V-gene family were excluded. A later analysis removed several hundred highly shared, low-generation-probability nucleotide sequences to deal with suspected cross-contamination and a sequencing artifact. In a later analysis, a clonal expansion index for each public chain was calculated from normalized within-repertoire ranks of inferred template counts. Generation probabilities in a later analysis came from a VDJ recombination model fitted to out-of-frame rearrangements, and those results were checked against IGoR. A later analysis scored TCR-TCR, TCR-HLA and TCR-CMV co-occurrence with hypergeometric tests, applying a repertoire-size bias correction to TCR pairs. A later analysis estimated false discovery rates by permuting HLA or CMV assignments 20 times. In a later analysis, co-occurring TCRs were grouped with DBSCAN, and TCRdist sequence similarity was added when clustering was performed within HLA-allele-positive subsets. Repertoires with fewer than 30,000 or more than 120,000 public chains were left out of co-occurrence clustering, as were four to six repertoires with anomalous nucleotide sharing. TCRdb carries this immuneACCESS record with in-frame sequences only. Its versions omit some clonotypes, under half of them owing to an unresolved V gene in the studies checked, with the rest unexplained. The DNA gave D and trimming, while V, J and clone size come from that table. This sample comprises roughly 110,000 clones, 75% of them detected only once. The top ten clones comprise around 2.8% of the sample.

The entry originates in a study of cytomegalovirus exposure and HLA in healthy donors (TCRdb year 2017). At the level of the whole study: In an earlier analysis of 550 to 750 of the donors, 250 to 350 Gb of sequence data and 117 million unique TCR beta sequences from 180 million or so T cells were reported. Roughly 320 gigabases of sequencing data and tens of millions of unique TCR sequences made up an early release that covered under 750 HLA-typed donors. The genetic ancestry cluster associated with self-reported Caucasian donors included about 81% of the 398 genotyped donors. The study aimed to test whether cataloging public T cell receptors could reveal signatures of past pathogen exposure. The study profiled the T cell repertoires of more than 500 subjects by immunosequencing and related them to cytomegalovirus serostatus. Besides the first cohort of around 670 subjects, a separate validation cohort made up of roughly 130 different subjects was used. To predict cytomegalovirus infection status, the study brought together high-throughput TCR immunosequencing, statistical association of individual TCRs with disease status, and machine learning. A later analysis re-examined previously published TCR beta repertoires from over 500 donors and added high-resolution HLA genotyping to investigate patterns of TCR occurrence. The later analysis used no new phenotypic data to find candidate immune exposures, relying instead on TCR beta sequences and their occurrence across donors. To decide whether each TCR beta V gene segment behaved as functional or pseudogenic, an earlier analysis of some 570 of the donors relied on high-throughput TCR beta sequencing. Donor age, sex, ethnicity and CMV serostatus were compiled together with the repertoire data. A later genetic analysis used genome-wide SNP genotypes for about 60% of the roughly 700 donors, treating that subset as a discovery cohort. All discovery cohort repertoires had been generated on a single sequencing platform. HLA typing included class I and class II loci at four-digit resolution. Typing coverage differed by locus: A, B, C, DRB1 and DQB1 were typed in about 629-640 donors, DQA1 in about 560, DPA1 in around 580, and DPB1 in roughly 470. Several DR-DQ haplotypes were handled as single units for association and clustering because linkage in the cohort was strong. Across about 370 genotyped donors of the cohort, an average of roughly 200,000 unique TCR beta nucleotide sequences per donor were sequenced, and 15% to 20% of those sequences were non-productive. Study-wide findings and limitations: A further reported finding was that TCR beta sequences accurately predicted the HLA-A and HLA-B alleles for most subjects in the first cohort. In an earlier analysis of under 600 of the donors, most TCR beta V segments were observed in productive rearrangements about 90% or about 30% of the time, broadly matching IMGT annotations. Several of the top co-occurrence clusters appeared to be linked to parvovirus B19, influenza, CMV and Epstein-Barr virus, according to a later analysis. The cohort was sequenced for TCR beta chains only, and without alpha or paired-chain data the features that could be detected were limited. A later analysis associated some 17,000 TCR beta sequences with specific HLA alleles at a false discovery rate of 0.05. The sequencing pipeline was judged likely to have produced a cluster of highly shared sequence variants as a technical artifact. Compared with equally common non-associated chains, HLA-associated TCR beta chains in a later analysis were more clonally expanded and had lower generation probabilities. Because counts were too low, about 18 rarely observed V segments, including chromosome 9 orphons, were excluded from the earlier analysis of several hundred of the donors. Because the 87-base-pair reads could not distinguish some IMGT-functional V segments, including TRBV6-2 and TRBV6-3, those segments were excluded. Most TCR sequences were seen in very few donors, while some public TCRs were found in many individuals. Linkage disequilibrium might explain the correlated functional status among segregating V segments, but an unknown experimental factor could not be excluded. It was suggested by the authors that the approach could potentially be generalized to other disease states and immunological phenotypes. A later genetic analysis reported fewer N-insertions in productive TCRs among donors in an Asian-associated ancestry cluster than the approximately 670-donor mean. A later genetic analysis associated a missense DCLRE1C variant with V-gene and J-gene trimming of TCR beta chains, and an independent cohort replicated the association. The study gave a list of roughly 150 TCR beta chains associated with cytomegalovirus. In a later analysis, most CMV-associated TCR beta chains were found to appear HLA-restricted, with HLA associations seemingly driven largely by CMV exposure. Roughly uniform sequencing depth across donors was assumed in presence/absence analyses, although this assumption may not hold. Assigning TCR associations to individual alleles was difficult when HLA alleles, especially DR and DQ, strongly co-occurred. In vitro tests confirmed that a few of the cytomegalovirus-associated TCR beta chains recognize cytomegalovirus antigens. In a later analysis, TCR association rates were found to vary across HLA loci, with the most associated TCRs seen for DRB1 alleles and the fewest for HLA-C alleles. For the cohort, immune exposure information was limited to CMV serostatus. Cytomegalovirus status was reported to be diagnosed by the classifier with high specificity and sensitivity in both the original and validation cohorts. Because HLA typing was unavailable for some donors at each locus, only the typed subset was used in association tests.

Measured from the cysteine to the phenylalanine, the CDR3 is 11 residues long. Only the CDR3 DNA is retained, 33 bases long and in frame from the first base. The germline ends are 9 bases apart after V is trimmed by 5 bases and J by 5 bases. CDR1 and CDR2 are drawn from the germline V gene: SQVTM, ANQGSEA. Sequenced material: PBMCs. The clonotype comes from a male donor in good health and CMV-seropositive. This chain joins TRBV29-1 to TRBJ1-2; no confident D gene assignment can be made. The CDR3 reads as follows: CSVLVLYGYTF. The nucleotide sequence reads as follows: TGCAGCGTTTTGGTACTATATGGCTACACCTTC.